Listed below are T cell receptor beta chains from one sample, sequenced in a study of monozygotic twins with inflammatory bowel disease. TCRdb reprocessed the 5' RACE reads, keeping one entry per CDR3 protein, no DNA. The specimen's table records some 150,000 distinct CDR3 sequences. Sequenced: blood. Receptor source: a human donor with ulcerative colitis or Crohn's disease, or a healthy co-twin of an affected twin (not recorded which). Both conserved end residues are part of each CDR3.

j_call	cdr3_length	v_call	cdr3_aa
TRBJ2-5	15	TRBV5-1	CASSFTSEIQETQYF
TRBJ2-1	16	TRBV24-1	CATSEPGSSSYNEQFF
TRBJ1-5	11	TRBV6-1	CASSEYTAQHF
TRBJ1-1	13	TRBV20-1	CSASRDFNTEAFF
TRBJ2-7	12	TRBV20-1	CSGETAPYEQYF
TRBJ2-5	15	TRBV5-1	CASSSGQYRAETQYF
TRBJ1-3	16	TRBV18	CASSPTVQSSGNTIYF
TRBJ2-3	14	TRBV30	CAWREGLSTDTQYF
TRBJ1-1	15	TRBV4-3	CASSQAPPGNTEAFF
TRBJ2-7	14	TRBV28	CASSFEGGWNEQYF
TRBJ1-1	15	TRBV12-3/TRBV12-4	CASSFGDRANTEAFF
TRBJ1-6	12	TRBV29-1	CSVKNQSSPLHF
TRBJ2-1	14	TRBV20-1	CSASFLAGVNEQFF
TRBJ1-2	15	TRBV15	CATSRDAGRGYGYTF
TRBJ2-2	17	TRBV7-8	CASSLVGLAGDTGELFF
TRBJ1-2	13	TRBV5-6	CASSAGTMLGYTF
TRBJ2-5	15	TRBV10-3	CAISEGDRGRETQYF
TRBJ2-7	15	TRBV20-1	CSAPTNRDRGYEQYF
TRBJ1-2	13	TRBV20-1	CSAREGQGHGYTF
TRBJ2-2	16	TRBV14	CASSRGTGQITGELFF
TRBJ2-5	12	TRBV29-1	CSVEGGEETQYF
TRBJ1-6	16	TRBV19	CASSILDISYNSPLHF
TRBJ2-5	15	TRBV7-9	CASSTTDRMVETQYF
TRBJ2-1	16	TRBV19	CASSINPAGGPGWQFF
TRBJ1-4	14	TRBV6-1	CASNVDRVGEKLFF
TRBJ2-1	15	TRBV5-1	CASSSARRGDNEQFF
TRBJ2-5	13	TRBV29-1	CSTGGAIVETQYF
TRBJ2-7	17	TRBV7-9	CASSPNWWTGASYEQYF
TRBJ2-7	13	TRBV27	CASSLSTGSEQYF
TRBJ2-7	14	TRBV7-2	CASSSHTPTYEQYF
TRBJ2-2	16	TRBV10-3	CAIKRLQGARGGELFF
TRBJ2-5	16	TRBV15	CATSRGPSGQQETQYF
TRBJ2-5	12	TRBV29-1	CSVVDRGETQYF
TRBJ1-2	13	TRBV20-1	CSAPTVTNYGYTF
TRBJ2-5	15	TRBV5-1	CASSRGSSNQETQYF
TRBJ1-2	16	TRBV5-1	CASSLDPFSSDYGYTF
TRBJ2-6	17	TRBV7-8	CASSSKDRGSGANVLTF
TRBJ2-7	17	TRBV12-3/TRBV12-4	CASKSRRGGLTLGEQYF
TRBJ2-1	15	TRBV9	CASSSGLAHGGEQFF
TRBJ2-7	12	TRBV28	CASSSGEYEQYF
TRBJ2-7	15	TRBV12-3/TRBV12-4	CASSLHRDVGAEQYF
TRBJ1-1	13	TRBV11-2	CASSFQELTEAFF
TRBJ2-1	14	TRBV18	CASSPLVGGNEQFF
TRBJ1-5	13	TRBV7-2	CASSSRPSEPQHF
TRBJ1-1	15	TRBV7-3	CASSLSYGGRTEAFF